A single TCR beta chain is shown here with its context. The antigen remains unidentified. This entry is derived from a study of shared clonotypes between healthy human individuals. The wider study: Donors, aged 18 to 49, were a couple of women and three men.

Trimming removed 4 bases from V and 0 bases from J; junction bases left unmatched: 10. CDR1 SQVTM and CDR2 ANQGSEA come from the germline V gene. This CDR3 has 17 amino acids. Study outcomes and limitations: Apart from blood, nothing was sampled; tissue repertoires likely differ.

Genomic DNA of each subset was evenly split across several immunoSEQ plates. Sequencing was performed with immunoSEQ multiplex PCR; in TCRdb, only in-frame clones are kept and a portion is missing. Of some 2,000,000 clones listed, approximately 95% are singletons. The source of this sequence is a man aged 18 to 35 in good health. The V gene is TRBV29-1, the J gene TRBJ2-3; TRBD2 aligns across 10 bases. Sequencing was performed on naive CD4+ T cells sorted from blood. Subset denoted: CD45RA+ positively selected. The CDR3 reads CSVGVSGRARSTDTQYF. The CDR3 coding sequence is TGCAGCGTTGGGGTGAGCGGGAGGGCCAGGAGCACAGATACGCAGTATTTT.